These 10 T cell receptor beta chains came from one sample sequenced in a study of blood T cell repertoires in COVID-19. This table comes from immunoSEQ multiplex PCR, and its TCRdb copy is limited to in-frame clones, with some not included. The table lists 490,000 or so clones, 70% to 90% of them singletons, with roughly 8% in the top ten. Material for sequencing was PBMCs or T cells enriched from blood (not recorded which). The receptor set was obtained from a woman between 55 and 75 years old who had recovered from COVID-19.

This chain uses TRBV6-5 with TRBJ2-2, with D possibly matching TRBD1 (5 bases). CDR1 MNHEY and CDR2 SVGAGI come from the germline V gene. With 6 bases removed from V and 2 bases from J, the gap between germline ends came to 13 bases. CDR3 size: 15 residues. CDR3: CASRTRTFNTGELFF. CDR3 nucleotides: TGTGCCAGCAGAACCCGGACATTTAACACCGGGGAGCTGTTTTTT.

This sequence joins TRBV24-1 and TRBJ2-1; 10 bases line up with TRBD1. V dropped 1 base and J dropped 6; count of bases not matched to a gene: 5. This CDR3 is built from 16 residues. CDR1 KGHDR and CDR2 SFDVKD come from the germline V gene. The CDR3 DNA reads TGTGCCACCAGTGATTTCGGGACAGGGGTTGGCAATGAGCAGTTCTTC. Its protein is CATSDFGTGVGNEQFF.

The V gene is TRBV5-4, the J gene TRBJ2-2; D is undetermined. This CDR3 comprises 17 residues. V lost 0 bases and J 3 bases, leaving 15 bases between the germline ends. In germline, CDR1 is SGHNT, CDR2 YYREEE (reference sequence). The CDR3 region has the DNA TGTGCCAGCAGCTTGGGCTATGGGTCAGCGTACACCGGGGAGCTGTTTTTT. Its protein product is CASSLGYGSAYTGELFF.

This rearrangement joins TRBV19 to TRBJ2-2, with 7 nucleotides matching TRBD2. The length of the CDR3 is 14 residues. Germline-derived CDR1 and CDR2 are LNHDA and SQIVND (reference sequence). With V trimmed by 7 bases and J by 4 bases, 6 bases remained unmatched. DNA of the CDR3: TGTGCCAGTACCTCGCGGGGGAGCACCGGGGAGCTGTTTTTT. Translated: CASTSRGSTGELFF.

The CDR3: CASSEAGLGGNEQFF. The CDR3 DNA is TGTGCCAGCAGTGAAGCGGGACTAGGGGGCAATGAGCAGTTCTTC. The chain couples TRBV6-1 to TRBJ2-1; 8 nucleotides line up with TRBD2. Germline CDR1 and CDR2: MNHNS and SASEGT. The CDR3 contains 15 residues. V trimming: 0 bases; J trimming: 6 bases; junction bases outside the gene matches: 4.

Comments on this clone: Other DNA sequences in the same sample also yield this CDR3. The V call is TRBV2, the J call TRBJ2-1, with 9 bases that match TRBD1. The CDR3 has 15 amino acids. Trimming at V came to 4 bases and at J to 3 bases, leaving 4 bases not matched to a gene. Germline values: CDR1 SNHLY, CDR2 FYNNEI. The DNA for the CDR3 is TGTGCCAGCAGTGGCGACAGGGGGAGCTACAATGAGCAGTTCTTC. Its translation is CASSGDRGSYNEQFF.

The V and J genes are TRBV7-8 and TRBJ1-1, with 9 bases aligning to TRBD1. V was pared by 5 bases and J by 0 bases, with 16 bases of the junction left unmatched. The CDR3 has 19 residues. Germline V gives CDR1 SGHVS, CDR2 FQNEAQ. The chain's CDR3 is CASSPTRLGTGPMNTEAFF. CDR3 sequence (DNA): TGTGCCAGCAGCCCCACGCGGCTCGGGACAGGGCCTATGAACACTGAAGCTTTCTTT.

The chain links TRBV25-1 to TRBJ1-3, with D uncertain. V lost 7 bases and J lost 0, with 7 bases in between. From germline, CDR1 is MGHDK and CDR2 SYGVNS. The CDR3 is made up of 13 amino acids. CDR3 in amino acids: CASTVGSGNTIYF. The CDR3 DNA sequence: TGTGCCAGCACGGTTGGCTCTGGAAACACCATATATTTT.

The DNA for the CDR3 is TGTGCCACCAGTGACGCCCGGGACAGTGGAGAGACCCAGTACTTC. It encodes CATSDARDSGETQYF. This chain joins TRBV24-1 and TRBJ2-5; 7 bases map to TRBD1. Germline CDR1 KGHDR, CDR2 SFDVKD. The length of the CDR3 is 15 residues. The V segment lost 4 bases and the J segment 4 bases; nucleotides outside the gene matches: 8.

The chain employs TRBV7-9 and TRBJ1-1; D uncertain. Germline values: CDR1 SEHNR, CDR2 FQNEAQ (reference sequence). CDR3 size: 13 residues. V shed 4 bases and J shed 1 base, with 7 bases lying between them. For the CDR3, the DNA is TGTGCCAGCAGCTCGGACTGGAACACTGAAGCTTTCTTT. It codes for CASSSDWNTEAFF.